The clone carrying this TCR beta chain appeared a few times. Antigen: not known. This sample is drawn from a study of T-cell reconstitution after alpha-beta-depleted transplantation in children. General study points: Two months or so post-transplant, alpha-beta T cells reportedly derived from several hundred expanded graft clones.

As it was prepared, the TCRbeta library received unique molecular identifiers. From the PCR reads, TCRdb called clonotypes with MiXCR, one entry per CDR3 protein. Of about 420,000 distinct CDR3 sequences listed, 15% to 20% are singletons. The clonotype originates from a boy under two years old who had a stem cell transplant for Wiskott-Aldrich syndrome, so the T cells may come from the graft donor. Sequencing used PBMCs, mostly from graft donor cells, obtained 360 days after TCRalphabeta/CD19-depleted stem cell transplant.

The CDR3 region is CATREDRQPRENIQYF. In DNA form, the CDR3 reads TGTGCCACCAGAGAGGACCGACAACCGAGGGAAAACATTCAGTACTTC. This sequence joins TRBV24-1 and TRBJ2-4, with D possibly matching TRBD2 (5 bases). Germline V gene data show CDR1 as KGHDR and CDR2 as SFDVKD. CDR3 length: 16 residues. V was pared by 7 bases and J by 5 bases, with 20 bases between.